The sequence of this TCR beta chain was determined in a study of beta chain features in type 1 diabetes. Overall study findings and caveats: Cells with high TCR expression could be over-represented by cDNA sequencing.

Reverse transcription of all isolated RNA meant that expressed TCRB transcripts were sequenced. The assay was immunoSEQ multiplex PCR, and TCRdb's table has in-frame clones only and misses some. The profile shows some 400,000 clones, approximately 16% of them singletons. The length of the CDR3 is 15 residues. In germline, CDR1 is KGHSH, CDR2 LQKENI. V was clipped by 1 base and J by 0 bases; unmatched bases: 2. Of note for this clone: Its antigen remains unknown. Other DNA sequences within the sample encode an identical CDR3.

This clonotype was sampled from a woman under 30 in good health. Sequenced material: naive CD4+ T cells from blood. V gene TRBV18 combines with J gene TRBJ1-1; 7 bases map to TRBD1. The CDR3: CASSPQTGVNTEAFF. The DNA for the CDR3 is TGTGCCAGCTCACCACAAACAGGGGTGAACACTGAAGCTTTCTTT.